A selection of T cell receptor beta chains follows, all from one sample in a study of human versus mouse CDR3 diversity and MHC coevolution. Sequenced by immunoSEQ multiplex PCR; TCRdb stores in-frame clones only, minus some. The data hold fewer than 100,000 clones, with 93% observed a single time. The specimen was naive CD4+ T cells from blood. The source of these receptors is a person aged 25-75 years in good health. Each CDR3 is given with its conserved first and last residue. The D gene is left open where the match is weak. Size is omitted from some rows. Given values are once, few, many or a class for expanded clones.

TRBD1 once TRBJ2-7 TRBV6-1 TGTGCCAGCAGTGGAGGGTGGACAGGATCCTACGAGCAGTACTTC CASSGGWTGSYEQYF
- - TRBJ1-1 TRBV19 TGTGCCAGTCAGGGATGGGGGAACACTGAAGCTTTCTTT CASQGWGNTEAFF
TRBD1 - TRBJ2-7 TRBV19 TGTGCCAGTAGTCCTACCGGGACAGGGGCAGACGAGCAGTACTTC CASSPTGTGADEQYF
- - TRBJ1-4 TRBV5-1 TGCGCCAGCAGCTTCGGGGGGGATGAAAAACTGTTTTTT CASSFGGDEKLFF
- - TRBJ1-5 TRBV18 TGTGCCAGCTCACCGAGTACAGGAACTAATCAGCCCCAGCATTTT CASSPSTGTNQPQHF
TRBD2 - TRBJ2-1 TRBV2 TGTGCCACTAGGGGACTAGCGGGCGTCAATGAGCAGTTCTTC CATRGLAGVNEQFF
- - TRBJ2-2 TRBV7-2 TGTGCCAGCAGCTTAGTAGCGGCGGGCACCGGGGAGCTGTTTTTT CASSLVAAGTGELFF
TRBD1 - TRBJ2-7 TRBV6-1 TGTGCCAGCAGTGAAGTTTCGGGACAGTCCTACGAGCAGTACTTC CASSEVSGQSYEQYF
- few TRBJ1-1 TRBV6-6 TGTGCCAGCAGTTCCCCGGGGAAGAACACTGAAGCTTTCTTT CASSSPGKNTEAFF
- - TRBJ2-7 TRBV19 TGTGCCAGTAGTATAGATCCGAGTTCCTACGAGCAGTACTTC CASSIDPSSYEQYF
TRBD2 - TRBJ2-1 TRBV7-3 TGTGCCAGCAGCTTATTAGGGTTGGGAAGACTAGCGGGAGGCAATGAGCAGTTCTTC CASSLLGLGRLAGGNEQFF
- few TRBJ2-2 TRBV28 TGTGCCAGCAGTTTTGGGGCCGATCGAACCGGGGAGCTGTTTTTT CASSFGADRTGELFF
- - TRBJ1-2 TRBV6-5 TGTGCCAGCAGTTACGGTCCCACCACAAGTCACTATGGCTACACCTTC CASSYGPTTSHYGYTF
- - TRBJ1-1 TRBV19 TGTGCCAGTAGTACTGACAGGCGGAACACTGAAGCTTTCTTT CASSTDRRNTEAFF
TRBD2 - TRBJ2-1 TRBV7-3 TGTGCCAGCAGCTCATCCGGGACCAGCGGGAGTAATGAGCAGTTCTTC CASSSSGTSGSNEQFF
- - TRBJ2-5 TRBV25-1 TGTGCCAGCAAACGACAGGAAGAGACCCAGTACTTC CASKRQEETQYF
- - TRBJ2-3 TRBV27 TGTGCCAGCAGTTTAAGGGAGGCTCGTGGAGATACGCAGTATTTT CASSLREARGDTQYF
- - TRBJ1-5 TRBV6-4 TGTGCCAGCAGCCCTACAGGGATTCAGCCCCAGCATTTT CASSPTGIQPQHF
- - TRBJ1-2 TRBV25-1 TGTGCCAGCAGTGAAAGCTTGAATGGCTACACCTTC CASSESLNGYTF
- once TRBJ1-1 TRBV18 TGTGCCAGCTCACCAGACCCCAGCGTTATGAACACTGAAGCTTTCTTT CASSPDPSVMNTEAFF